This T cell receptor (beta chain) was identified in a study of shared T cell receptors in the human thymus. Data came from immunoSEQ multiplex PCR; TCRdb stores just in-frame clones and leaves some out. The top ten clones hold approximately 0.01% of a sample with under 850,000 clones, around nine tenths of them seen once. CDR3 size: 17 residues. Germline-derived CDR1 and CDR2 are LGHNA and YSLEER. V lost 2 bases and J 0 bases, leaving 17 bases between the germline ends. The sample also formed part of further work on human thymus T cells. This second study says: Corrective surgery for congenital heart defects was being performed on the healthy Finnish infants who were the donors. The source of the thymus tissue was resections taken during corrective heart surgery. There appeared to be biased usage of V and J genes in thymic and blood repertoires. What related research reported was that thymic repertoires overlapped highly among unrelated individuals.

The chain employs TRBV4-3 and TRBJ2-7; D unclear. Source material: thymocytes. The TCR comes from a boy younger than two with a congenital heart defect. The CDR3 here is CASSQSGSPSSSYEQYF. The CDR3, as DNA: TGCGCCAGCAGCCAATCAGGCAGCCCATCGAGCTCCTACGAGCAGTACTTC.